The text below deals with one TCR beta chain. The V gene lost 2 bases and the J gene lost 5 bases, with 4 bases spanning the gap. The germline V gene encodes CDR1 LGHDT and CDR2 YNNKEL (reference sequence). There are 13 residues in the CDR3. This record belongs to a study of control samples from healthy donors and cancer patients. The data were produced by immunoSEQ multiplex PCR, yet TCRdb's version contains in-frame clones alone and is incomplete. The data contain some 120,000 clones, 70% to 90% of them singletons. The chain employs TRBV3-1 (or the pseudogene TRBV3-2) and TRBJ1-6; no clear D gene. This clonotype originated in a man in his sixties in good health. Sequencing input: blood. CDR3 nucleotides: TGTGCCAGCAGCCAAAACGATAATTCACCCCTCCACTTT. Translating it yields CASSQNDNSPLHF.